This is a list of T cell receptor beta chains from one sample in a study of CD8+ T cells in alopecia areata. Generated by immunoSEQ multiplex PCR, the TCRdb table keeps only in-frame clones and is missing some. The sample records about 140,000 clones, about 86% being singletons. This material consisted of CD8+ T cells sorted from blood, taken at week 4, from a patient treated with tofacitinib. The receptors were gathered from a human donor with alopecia areata. Each CDR3 is given with its conserved first and last residue. A D gene is named only where the DNA matches it firmly. Clone size is stated in some rows and not others, as once, few, many or a class when expanded.

v_call	j_call	clone_size	d_call	cdr3_aa	cdr3_nt
TRBV27	TRBJ1-1	-	-	CASNPLRGGPKLETEAFF	TGTGCCAGCAATCCTCTGCGGGGGGGGCCCAAGCTAGAAACTGAAGCTTTCTTT
TRBV2	TRBJ2-5	-	-	CASRPEPGTQETQYF	TGTGCCAGCAGGCCTGAGCCAGGGACCCAAGAGACCCAGTACTTC
TRBV5-4	TRBJ2-5	-	TRBD2	CASSPKREAETQYF	TGTGCCAGCAGTCCTAAGCGGGAGGCGGAGACCCAGTACTTC
TRBV7-9	TRBJ2-3	few	TRBD2	CASSSTSGGSTDTQYF	TGTGCCAGCAGCTCCACTAGCGGGGGGTCCACAGATACGCAGTATTTT
TRBV2	TRBJ2-3	-	-	CASSDFRGVTDTQYF	-
TRBV30	TRBJ2-4	-	TRBD1	CAWGTVKNIQYF	TGTGCCTGGGGGACAGTCAAAAACATTCAGTACTTC
TRBV13	TRBJ1-2	-	-	CASSFNGGYGYTF	TGTGCCAGCAGCTTCAACGGGGGGTATGGCTACACCTTC
TRBV5-6	TRBJ2-1	-	TRBD2	CASSYSGDHNEQFF	TGTGCCAGCAGCTATAGCGGGGACCACAATGAGCAGTTCTTC
TRBV29-1	TRBJ2-1	-	TRBD2	CSVTGLAGSSYNEQFF	TGCAGCGTGACAGGACTAGCGGGCAGCTCCTACAATGAGCAGTTCTTC
TRBV30	TRBJ2-7	-	-	CAWTGGEIEQYF	TGTGCCTGGACGGGCGGGGAGATCGAGCAGTACTTC
TRBV18	TRBJ2-2	-	TRBD1	CASSPLTGDTGELFF	TGTGCCAGCTCACCTTTGACAGGGGACACCGGGGAGCTGTTTTTT
TRBV27	TRBJ2-1	-	-	CASSLMARWNEQFF	TGTGCCAGCAGTTTGATGGCCCGATGGAATGAGCAGTTCTTC
TRBV30	TRBJ1-5	-	-	CAWSESAGRLIQGHQPQHF	TGTGCCTGGAGTGAGAGTGCGGGGCGGCTTATTCAGGGGCATCAGCCCCAGCATTTT
TRBV6-5	TRBJ2-7	-	-	CASSYGQGMNEQYF	TGTGCCAGCAGTTACGGGCAGGGTATGAACGAGCAGTACTTC
TRBV27	TRBJ2-2	-	TRBD1	CASYRGDTGELFF	TGTGCCAGTTACAGGGGCGACACCGGGGAGCTGTTTTTT
TRBV19	TRBJ1-5	-	-	CASTPSPGQDQPQHF	TGTGCCAGTACCCCATCACCGGGACAAGATCAGCCCCAGCATTTT
TRBV5-1	TRBJ1-1	-	TRBD1	CASSPRQGNTEAFF	TGCGCCAGCAGCCCCCGACAGGGGAACACTGAAGCTTTCTTT
TRBV4-1	TRBJ2-3	-	TRBD2	CASTLRAGAEADTQYF	TGCGCCAGCACCCTCCGTGCGGGAGCGGAGGCAGATACGCAGTATTTT
TRBV27	TRBJ2-3	once	TRBD2	CASSPIAGGPPRAHTDTQYF	TGTGCCAGCAGTCCCATAGCGGGAGGGCCCCCTCGCGCCCACACAGATACGCAGTATTTT
TRBV7-7	TRBJ2-1	-	-	CASSLDPSSYNEQFF	TGTGCTAGCAGCTTAGACCCTAGCTCCTACAATGAGCAGTTCTTC
TRBV6-5	TRBJ2-7	many	-	CASSYGGADFEQYF	TGTGCCAGCAGTTACGGGGGGGCGGATTTCGAGCAGTACTTC
TRBV29-1	TRBJ2-2	-	-	CSVADREGTGELFF	TGCAGCGTTGCAGACAGGGAGGGCACCGGGGAGCTGTTTTTT
TRBV30	TRBJ2-1	-	-	CASTGVIHNEQFF	TGTGCCAGCACCGGGGTGATACACAATGAGCAGTTCTTC
TRBV2	TRBJ2-2	-	-	CASSVTRRELFF	TGTGCCAGCAGTGTCACGCGTCGGGAGCTGTTTTTT
TRBV29-1	TRBJ2-2	-	-	CSVTQTGELFF	TGCAGCGTTACTCAGACCGGGGAGCTGTTTTTT
TRBV25-1	TRBJ2-7	-	-	CASSDPDSPRPYEQYF	TGTGCCAGCAGTGATCCAGACAGTCCAAGGCCCTACGAGCAGTACTTC
TRBV27	TRBJ2-3	-	-	CASSFAAYTDTQYF	TGTGCCAGCAGTTTCGCGGCATACACAGATACGCAGTATTTT
TRBV5-4	TRBJ2-7	-	-	CASSLVGSSYEQYF	TGTGCCAGCAGCTTGGTCGGGAGCTCCTACGAGCAGTACTTC
TRBV6-6	TRBJ2-7	-	TRBD1	CASRDSGTGAYEQYF	TGTGCCAGCAGAGACTCCGGGACAGGGGCCTACGAGCAGTACTTC
TRBV6-1	TRBJ2-7	-	TRBD1	CASSKTGGFSYEQYF	TGTGCCAGCAGTAAGACAGGGGGCTTCTCCTACGAGCAGTACTTC
TRBV7-9	TRBJ2-1	once	-	CASSLAINSEQFF	TGTGCCAGCAGCTTAGCGATAAATAGTGAGCAGTTCTTC
TRBV15	TRBJ1-2	-	TRBD1	CATSSRDSWANYGYTF	TGTGCCACCAGCTCTCGGGACAGCTGGGCTAACTATGGCTACACCTTC
TRBV6-5	TRBJ2-1	once	-	CASSTSGLNEQFF	TGTGCCAGCAGTACTTCAGGGTTAAATGAGCAGTTCTTC
TRBV25-1	TRBJ2-1	-	-	CASSDERLTNNEQFF	TGTGCCAGCAGTGATGAGCGACTAACCAACAATGAGCAGTTCTTC
TRBV6-5	TRBJ1-1	-	-	CASSFQGQNTEAFF	TGTGCCAGCAGTTTCCAAGGACAGAACACTGAAGCTTTCTTT
TRBV4-1	TRBJ1-1	-	-	CASSPPGASTEAFF	TGCGCCAGCAGCCCACCCGGGGCAAGCACTGAAGCTTTCTTT
TRBV19	TRBJ2-4	-	-	CASTPEGPRAKNIQYF	TGTGCCAGTACCCCCGAGGGCCCTAGAGCCAAAAACATTCAGTACTTC
TRBV5-5	TRBJ2-3	-	TRBD2	CASSLRLADTDTQYF	TGTGCCAGCAGCTTGCGCCTAGCGGATACAGATACGCAGTATTTT
TRBV7-8	TRBJ2-3	-	TRBD2	CASSLGLGNTDTQYF	TGTGCCAGCAGCTTGGGACTAGGGAACACAGATACGCAGTATTTT
TRBV2	TRBJ2-7	few	TRBD1	CASSGQGRVGDEQYF	TGTGCCAGCAGCGGACAGGGTAGAGTCGGGGACGAGCAGTACTTC
TRBV7-6	TRBJ2-3	-	TRBD1	CASSEDRGTDTQYF	TGTGCCAGCAGCGAGGACAGGGGAACAGATACGCAGTATTTT
TRBV6-5	TRBJ2-7	-	-	CASSIVESYEQYF	TGTGCCAGCAGTATAGTTGAGTCCTACGAGCAGTACTTC
TRBV5-1	TRBJ2-7	-	-	CASSSWGTGNSYEQYF	TGCGCCAGCAGCTCTTGGGGGACGGGAAACTCCTACGAGCAGTACTTC
TRBV5-6	TRBJ1-5	-	-	CASRLGHGSQNQPQHF	TGTGCCAGCAGATTGGGTCACGGGTCGCAAAATCAGCCCCAGCATTTT
TRBV29-1	TRBJ2-7	-	-	CSVEDWYEQYF	TGCAGCGTTGAAGATTGGTACGAGCAGTACTTC
TRBV25-1	TRBJ2-2	-	-	CASSELGGTGELFF	TGTGCCAGCAGTGAATTGGGGGGTACCGGGGAGCTGTTTTTT
TRBV7-9	TRBJ2-4	-	TRBD1	CASSLADRGEAKNIQYF	TGTGCCAGCAGCTTAGCGGACAGGGGGGAAGCCAAAAACATTCAGTACTTC
TRBV9	TRBJ1-1	few	TRBD1	CASSVDYRGSNTEAFF	TGTGCCAGCAGCGTAGACTACAGGGGGTCGAACACTGAAGCTTTCTTT
TRBV29-1	TRBJ2-1	once	-	CSAGIATYNEQFF	TGCAGCGCGGGGATCGCCACCTACAATGAGCAGTTCTTC
TRBV29-1	TRBJ1-2	once	-	CSVESARVNTF	TGCAGCGTTGAGTCCGCCAGGGTGAACACCTTC
TRBV29-1	TRBJ2-7	-	TRBD2	CSVDGTSGSHGEQYF	TGCAGCGTTGATGGGACTAGCGGGAGTCATGGGGAGCAGTACTTC
TRBV18	TRBJ2-3	-	-	CASSPRPDSISTDTQYF	TGTGCCAGCTCACCACGGCCAGACAGTATCAGCACAGATACGCAGTATTTT
TRBV7-3	TRBJ1-2	once	-	CASSPESRGRLGYGYTF	TGTGCCAGCAGCCCCGAGAGTCGAGGGAGGCTTGGCTATGGCTACACCTTC
TRBV5-6	TRBJ1-2	-	TRBD1	CASSLGQVPWANYGYTF	TGTGCCAGCAGCTTAGGACAGGTTCCGTGGGCAAACTATGGCTACACCTTC
TRBV27	TRBJ2-7	-	-	CASCRAGRHEQYF	TGTGCCAGCTGTAGGGCAGGCCGCCACGAGCAGTACTTC